A selection of T cell receptor beta chains follows, all from one sample in a study of blood T cells in healthy people across ages. Each CDR3 protein is one row after TCRdb ran MiXCR on the 5' RACE reads. The table lists hundreds of thousands of distinct CDR3 sequences, 36% of them singletons. The sequencing input was blood. These receptors came from a man younger than 35 in good health. Both conserved end residues are part of each CDR3. Each record gives: V gene, CDR3 length, CDR3 protein.

>TRBV12-3/TRBV12-4|15
CASSLGGAATYEQYF
>TRBV7-9|15
CASFRGGGRYNEQFF
>TRBV5-1|14
CASSLADRTDTQYF
>TRBV7-2|14
CASSPGTAGQPQHF
>TRBV15|11
CATSSDTEAFF
>TRBV20-1|11
CGGGGRETQYF
>TRBV7-9|13
CASSPQEQETQYF
>TRBV20-1|14
CSARAPPGGYGYTF
>TRBV19|14
CATGTAEDWQPQHF
>TRBV4-1|14
CASSPEDRGGGYTF
>TRBV27|14
CASSFRARTDTQYF
>TRBV4-1|17
CASSPYPGTEMPYEQYF
>TRBV3-1|15
CASSQDEAYQETQYF
>TRBV6-6|14
CASSYLEGGRGYTF
>TRBV6-1|16
CASSEPDRGSTDTQYF
>TRBV14|13
CASSQDMTAEAFF
>TRBV12-3/TRBV12-4|13
CASSSPSRTPLHF
>TRBV9|14
CASSVYPAGNEQFF
>TRBV4-2|16
CASSQGTSGETDTQYF
>TRBV2|17
CASSRLPGTGRYNEQFF